What follows describes a single T cell receptor (beta chain). The antigen it binds to is not known. No base qualities exist here, and no much larger clone lies one base off it. The CDR3 regions of human TCRbeta chains were subjected to immunosequencing. Regarding the original processing steps: Repertoire TCRs were matched against a reference library of SARS-CoV-2-specific TCRs generated with the MIRA antigen-specificity platform. Breadth was defined as the fraction of unique TCRs that were SARS-CoV-2-associated, and depth was defined as the fraction of total T cells that were SARS-CoV-2-associated. Each spike-specific TCR was assigned to its reactive spike region and to a CD4 or CD8 class using the MIRA data. Log10-transformed breadth and depth values were compared by one-way ANOVA with Sidak's multiple comparisons tests. In its TCRdb copy, this immuneACCESS table keeps in-frame sequences only and misses some clones. Where compared with another copy, unresolved V genes explain less than half of these, and the others have no known cause. V, J and clone size reflect that table, while D and trimming were determined from the DNA. Recorded for this sample are about 83,000 clones; approximately 87% of them occurred a single time. Of the sample, roughly 4.7% falls within the top ten clones.

Spanning cysteine to phenylalanine, the CDR3 consists of 14 amino acids. The CDR3 DNA has 42 bases and is translated from base 1. The CDR1 and CDR2 encoded by the germline V gene (reference sequence) are WNHNN and SYGVQD. Relative to germline, V is missing 4 bases and J is missing 9 bases, with 6 bases of the junction outside any gene match. The source of the sample is a study of T cell responses to AZD1222 COVID-19 vaccine (dated by TCRdb to the early 2020s). With respect to the entire study: TCR sequencing was performed for over 230 trial participants, of whom around 210 were given two doses of AZD1222 and approximately 26 were given two doses of MenACWY control vaccine. Trial participants were enrolled into age subgroups of 18-55, 56-69 and 70-plus years, which contained around 150, 29 and 61 TCR-sequenced participants, respectively. General conclusions and limits of the study: In the small 56-69-year group, the increase in depth fell short of significance, most likely because of low power. Nearly half of unique spike-specific TCRs reportedly recognized epitopes outside regions mutated in the B.1.351 and B.1.1.7 variants. Most participants were white British and females outnumbered males, and the authors suggested that clonal diversity may have been underestimated. CD4 TCRs associated with the vaccine covered the entire spike protein, and the dominant responses were in regions 160-218 and 743-854. No day 14 peak-response samples were available, so repertoires were characterized only after the peak T cell response. After two AZD1222 doses, spike-specific TCR breadth and depth were significantly higher than at day 0 and than in MenACWY recipients. Conclusions about previously exposed vaccinees were limited because only five to seven AZD1222 recipients were SARS-CoV-2 seropositive at baseline.

Explained via the paper, the time point label denotes: baseline before first vaccination. The treatment or condition label, read with the paper, signifies: meningococcal conjugate vaccine given as trial control. Samples from vaccinated people were obtained from the UK trials COV001 and COV002, which included a single-blind randomized controlled phase 2/3 trial of AZD1222 (ChAdOx1 nCoV-19) in healthy adults. Trial participant PBMC samples were collected at day 0 and day 28 after the second dose for TCRbeta chain sequencing. The input for sequencing was peripheral blood, taken on day 0 of MenACWY control vaccination. The chain is assembled from TRBV10-1 and TRBJ2-1, with 10 bases aligning to TRBD2. This receptor was obtained from an adult in good health. Read as DNA, the sequence is TGCGCCAGCAGTGGAGCGGGAGGGGGTACTGAGCAGTTCTTC. This is translated as CASSGAGGGTEQFF.